This TCR beta chain was identified in a study of blood T cell repertoires in COVID-19. Assay used: immunoSEQ multiplex PCR; TCRdb lists only in-frame clones, some missing. The sample shows 210,000 or so clones, roughly 73% of them seen only once. V trimming: 2 bases; J trimming: 8 bases; junction bases outside the gene matches: 11. Germline V CDR1 and CDR2: LNHDA, SQIVND (reference sequence). The CDR3 loop spans 15 amino acids. Sequencing was done on a sample of peripheral blood. This TCR derives from a woman of 80 years or more with active or convalescent COVID-19. The V and J genes are TRBV19 and TRBJ2-7, with TRBD2 matching 8 bases. For the CDR3, the DNA is TGTGCCAGTAGTATATCCTCAGGTTCGGGAGGGAAGCAGTACTTC. Translating it yields CASSISSGSGGKQYF.